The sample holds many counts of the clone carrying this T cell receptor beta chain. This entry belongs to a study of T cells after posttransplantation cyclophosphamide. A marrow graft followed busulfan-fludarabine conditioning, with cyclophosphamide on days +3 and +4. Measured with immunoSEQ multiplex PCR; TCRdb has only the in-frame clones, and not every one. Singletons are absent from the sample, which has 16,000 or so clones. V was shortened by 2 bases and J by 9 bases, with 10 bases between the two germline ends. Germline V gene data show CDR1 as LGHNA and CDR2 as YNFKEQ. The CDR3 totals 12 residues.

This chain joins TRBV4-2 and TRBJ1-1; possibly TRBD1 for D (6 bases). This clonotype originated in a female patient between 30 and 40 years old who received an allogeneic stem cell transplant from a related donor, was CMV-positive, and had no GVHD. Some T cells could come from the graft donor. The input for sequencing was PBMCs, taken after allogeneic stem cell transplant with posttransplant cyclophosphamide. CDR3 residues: CASSQITGKAFF. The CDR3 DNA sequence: TGTGCCAGCAGCCAAATTACAGGGAAAGCTTTCTTT.